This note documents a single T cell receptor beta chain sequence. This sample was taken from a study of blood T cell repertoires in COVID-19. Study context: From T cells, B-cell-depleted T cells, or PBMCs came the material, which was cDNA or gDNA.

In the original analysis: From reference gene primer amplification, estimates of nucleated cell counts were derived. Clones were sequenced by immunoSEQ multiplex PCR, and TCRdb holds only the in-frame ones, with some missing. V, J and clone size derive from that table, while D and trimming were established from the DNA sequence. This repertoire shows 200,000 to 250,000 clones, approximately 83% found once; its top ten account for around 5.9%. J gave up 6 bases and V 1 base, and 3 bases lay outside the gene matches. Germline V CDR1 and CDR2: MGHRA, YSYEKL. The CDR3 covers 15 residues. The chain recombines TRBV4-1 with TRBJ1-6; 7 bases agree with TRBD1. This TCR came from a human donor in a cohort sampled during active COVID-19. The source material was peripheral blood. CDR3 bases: TGCGCCAGCAGCCAAGGACAGGGAGGTAATTCACCCCTCCACTTT. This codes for CASSQGQGGNSPLHF.